This T cell receptor beta chain was obtained from a study of T-cell memory formation after mild COVID-19. In this sample, this clonotype turned up many times. Its antigen is still unknown. TCRdb processed the 5' RACE reads anew with MiXCR; each CDR3 protein has one entry. The sample lists roughly 110,000 distinct CDR3 sequences; roughly 20% were seen once. General study findings and limits: Clones that contracted from day 15 to 85 had balanced CD4/CD8; later expanders were CD4+ biased. Researchers found some responding clones in pre-infection memory, a sign that cross-reactive memory joined.

This CDR3 contains 11 residues. The germline CDR1 and CDR2 sequences are SGHVS and FQNEAQ. The V end lost 3 bases, the J end lost 8 bases, and 7 bases lay between the germline ends. The rearrangement uses TRBV7-8 and TRBJ1-2; no reliable D call. The sequenced sample consisted of PBMCs or a T cell subset sorted from them (not recorded which). This clonotype was obtained from a man between 18 and 35 years old who had mild COVID-19 (a few samples of this study predate the infection). Cell type and time point are not known. The CDR3 sequence: CASSFGSGYTF. The CDR3 DNA follows: TGTGCCAGCAGCTTTGGGTCAGGCTACACCTTC. Using reference TRBV7-8 and TRBJ1-2 for the parts outside the CDR3, the full variable domain is GAGVSQSPRYKVAKRGQDVALRCDPISGHVSLFWYQQALGQGPEFLTYFQNEAQLDKSGLPSDRFFAERPEGSVSTLKIQRTQQEDSAVYLCASSFGSGYTFGSGTRLTVV.